The next 31 T cell receptor beta chains were all read from a single sample in a study of OX40 agonist ivuxolimab in advanced cancers. Only in-frame clones appear in the TCRdb table, and some are missing; sequencing was by immunoSEQ multiplex PCR. The table has tens of thousands of clones, about 89% seen once. The sequences come from CD4+ or CD8+ T cells sorted from blood, collected in a trial of the OX40 agonist ivuxolimab. The receptors were sampled from an adult with an advanced solid tumor such as melanoma, head and neck, liver or kidney cancer.

The genes are TRBV7-9 and TRBJ2-7; 10 bases line up with TRBD2. Germline V lookup: CDR1 SEHNR, CDR2 FQNEAQ (reference sequence). This CDR3 has 12 residues. With V trimmed by 3 bases and J by 12 bases, 5 bases remained unmatched. CDR3 bases: TGTGCCAGCAGCTTCCTAGCGGGAGTGGTGTACTTC. It is translated as CASSFLAGVVYF.

The genes are TRBV6-5 and TRBJ2-3; 10 nucleotides line up with TRBD2. V gave up 3 bases and J gave up 0 bases; unmatched junction bases: 3. Germline V lookup: CDR1 MNHEY, CDR2 SVGAGI. There are 16 residues in the CDR3. CDR3 bases: TGTGCCAGCAGTTATCTAGCGGGAGAGAGCACAGATACGCAGTATTTT. It encodes CASSYLAGESTDTQYF.

The chain employs TRBV7-3 and TRBJ2-1; 10 nucleotides agree with TRBD2. The V gene end was trimmed by 5 bases and the J gene end by 7 bases; junction bases not matched to a gene: 8. Germline CDR1 is SGHTA and CDR2 is FQGTGA. The CDR3 length is 15 residues. In DNA, the CDR3 is TGTGCCAGCAGCCACCTAGCGGGAGTTAGTAATGAGCAGTTCTTC. This sequence encodes CASSHLAGVSNEQFF.

A note on this clone: This CDR3 is also generated by other DNA sequences in the sample. The V call is TRBV4-3, the J call TRBJ2-7; weak D call: TRBD1 (5 bases). Between the trimmed V and J ends, which lost 1 base and 2 bases, there was a span of 12 bases. CDR1 is LGHNA, CDR2 YSLEER, per germline. The CDR3 runs to 15 residues. CDR3 nucleotides: TGCGCCAGCAGCCAAGTAGGAGACAGCCCCTACGAGCAGTACTTC. The encoded protein is CASSQVGDSPYEQYF.

The rearrangement uses TRBV7-6 and TRBJ2-7, with 8 bases fitting TRBD1. Germline V gene data show CDR1 as SGHVS and CDR2 as FNYEAQ. The V and J ends lost 3 bases and 0 bases, in that order; junction bases with no gene match: 7. CDR3 size: 16 residues. CDR3 residues: CASSFEAGTGSYEQYF. DNA for the CDR3: TGTGCCAGCAGCTTCGAGGCCGGGACAGGCTCCTACGAGCAGTACTTC.

This rearrangement joins TRBV27 to TRBJ1-4; no clear D gene. There are 14 residues in the CDR3. Germline CDR1 and CDR2: MNHEY and SMNVEV (reference sequence). Between the trimmed V and J ends, which lost 1 base and 2 bases, there was a span of 5 bases. The CDR3 region is CASSLLGTNEKLFF. CDR3 nucleotides: TGTGCCAGCAGTTTATTGGGGACTAATGAAAAACTGTTTTTT. The entire variable domain, with the rest obtained from reference TRBV27 and TRBJ1-4, is as follows: EAQVTQNPRYLITVTGKKLTVTCSQNMNHEYMSWYRQDPGLGLRQIYYSMNVEVTDKGDVPEGYKVSRKEKRNFPLILESPSPNQTSLYFCASSLLGTNEKLFFGSGTQLSVL.

V is TRBV15 and J is TRBJ2-3; 14 positions match TRBD2. The CDR3 runs 18 residues. J lost 3 bases, V lost 3 bases, and 8 bases had no gene match. CDR1 is LNHNV and CDR2 is YYDKDF in the germline V gene (reference sequence). The CDR3 nucleotides read TGTGCCACCAGCAGGGGACCGGGACTAGCGGGAGCGACAGATACGCAGTATTTT. Translating gives CATSRGPGLAGATDTQYF.

The chain has TRBV7-8 and TRBJ2-7; 12 bases align to TRBD1. The V gene's germline CDR1 is SGHVS and CDR2 FQNEAQ. This CDR3 region has 15 residues. With V trimmed by 5 bases and J by 6 bases, 8 bases remained unmatched. The CDR3 is CASSHRDRGLFEQYF. The CDR3 coding sequence is TGTGCCAGCAGCCACCGGGACAGGGGGCTTTTCGAGCAGTACTTC. The full variable domain, rest sourced from reference TRBV7-8 and TRBJ2-7, is GAGVSQSPRYKVAKRGQDVALRCDPISGHVSLFWYQQALGQGPEFLTYFQNEAQLDKSGLPSDRFFAERPEGSVSTLKIQRTQQEDSAVYLCASSHRDRGLFEQYFGPGTRLTVT.

The genes are TRBV4-3 and TRBJ2-1; 13 bases are shared with TRBD2. This CDR3 comprises 16 residues. V lost 0 bases to trimming and J lost 8 bases; unmatched junction nucleotides: 4. In germline, CDR1 is LGHNA, CDR2 YSLEER. For the CDR3, the DNA is TGCGCCAGCAGCCAAGAACTAGCGGGAGGGTTCGATGAGCAGTTCTTC. Translated, it gives CASSQELAGGFDEQFF.

This chain uses TRBV2 with TRBJ1-2; maybe TRBD1 (5 bases). The CDR3 extends over 10 amino acids. The germline gives CDR1 SNHLY, CDR2 FYNNEI. Trimming shortened V by 6 bases and J by 7 bases, and 6 bases separated the two germline ends. The CDR3 bases are TGTGCCAGCAGGGGACTTGGCTACACCTTC. Translation: CASRGLGYTF.

This clone was detected only once. The chain couples TRBV5-1 to TRBJ1-2; D not resolved. CDR1 and CDR2 from the germline V gene are SGHRS and YFSETQ. Trimming left V 4 bases short and J 2 bases short, with 15 bases between. This CDR3 has 15 residues. The CDR3 reads CASSPLARANYGYTF. CDR3 sequence (DNA): TGCGCCAGCAGCCCCTTGGCTAGGGCCAACTATGGCTACACCTTC. The full variable domain, rest sourced from reference TRBV5-1 and TRBJ1-2, is KAGVTQTPRYLIKTRGQQVTLSCSPISGHRSVSWYQQTPGQGLQFLFEYFSETQRNKGNFPGRFSGRQFSNSRSEMNVSTLELGDSALYLCASSPLARANYGYTFGSGTRLTVV.

The chain couples TRBV6-1 to TRBJ2-3, with TRBD2 identical over 9 bases. From germline, CDR1 is MNHNS and CDR2 SASEGT. The CDR3 runs 14 residues. V shed 8 bases, J shed 6 bases, and the junction held 9 bases outside the gene matches. The CDR3 DNA is TGTGCCAGCGCAGCTGGTAGCGGGAGTGATACGCAGTATTTT. Translated, it gives CASAAGSGSDTQYF.

This chain uses TRBV7-2 with TRBJ2-3, with 7 bases matching TRBD2. The ends lost 5 bases at V and 1 base at J; junction bases unmatched: 9. The CDR3 runs 16 residues. The germline CDR1 and CDR2 sequences are SGHTA and FQGNSA. The CDR3 nucleotides read TGTGCCAGCAGCCATCCGTTGGCGGGAGGCACAGATACGCAGTATTTT. This translates into CASSHPLAGGTDTQYF.

This chain links TRBV29-1 with TRBJ2-7; 8 bases align to TRBD2. Trimming took 1 base from V and 2 from J; bases not matched to a gene: 7. This CDR3 contains 15 residues. CDR1 is SQVTM, CDR2 ANQGSEA, per germline. CDR3 DNA sequence: TGCAGCGTTGAAGTGGAAAGCGGGAGCACCTACGAGCAGTACTTC. It encodes CSVEVESGSTYEQYF.

The rearrangement uses TRBV19 and TRBJ2-1; 9 bases map to TRBD2. Trimming removed 2 bases from V and 0 bases from J; junction bases left unmatched: 2. Germline V gene data show CDR1 as LNHDA and CDR2 as SQIVND (reference sequence). The CDR3 spans 16 residues. Here the CDR3 DNA reads TGTGCCAGTAGTATATCAGCGGGAGGCTCCTACAATGAGCAGTTCTTC. It translates to CASSISAGGSYNEQFF.

This sequence joins TRBV10-2 and TRBJ1-2; 9 nucleotides align to TRBD1. The germline V gene has CDR1 WSHSY and CDR2 SAAADI. V dropped 8 bases and J dropped 4; count of bases not matched to a gene: 8. CDR3 length: 14 residues. The CDR3 DNA follows: TGCGCCAGCGGCTTCAGGGGACAGGGCTATGGCTACACCTTC. Translated, it gives CASGFRGQGYGYTF.

The chain has TRBV19 and TRBJ1-5, with 7 bases fitting TRBD1. J was trimmed by 5 bases and V by 7 bases; bases with no gene match: 11. The CDR3 is 15 amino acids. Germline V gene lookup returns CDR1 LNHDA and CDR2 SQIVND (reference sequence). This chain's CDR3 is CASNLGDSDYQPQHF. The CDR3, as DNA: TGTGCCAGTAACCTTGGGGACAGCGACTATCAGCCCCAGCATTTT.

This chain connects TRBV13 to TRBJ2-1; weak D call: TRBD1 (6 bases). The CDR3 runs to 13 residues. V lost 5 bases, J lost 4 bases, and 9 bases lay in between. Germline CDR1 PRHDT, CDR2 FYEKMQ (reference sequence). The CDR3 DNA sequence: TGTGCCAGCAGCCCCGGACAGTACAATGAGCAGTTCTTC. Its protein is CASSPGQYNEQFF. Based on the CDR3 plus reference TRBV13 and TRBJ2-1, the full variable domain is AAGVIQSPRHLIKEKRETATLKCYPIPRHDTVYWYQQGPGQDPQFLISFYEKMQSDKGSIPDRFSAQQFSDYHSELNMSSLELGDSALYFCASSPGQYNEQFFGPGTRLTVL.

This chain joins TRBV2 and TRBJ2-1, with 13 bases that match TRBD2. The V segment lost 10 bases and the J segment 6 bases; nucleotides outside the gene matches: 12. This CDR3 has 16 residues. Germline V gene data show CDR1 as SNHLY and CDR2 as FYNNEI. The CDR3, as DNA: TGTGCCACTCGGACTAGCGGGAGTATGAGAAGCAATGAGCAGTTCTTC. Translating gives CATRTSGSMRSNEQFF.

The chain uses TRBV19 and TRBJ2-1; no reliable D call. Trimming took off 5 bases at V and 0 bases at J, with 11 bases between the two ends. This CDR3 is built from 15 residues. Germline CDR1 and CDR2: LNHDA and SQIVND (reference sequence). DNA of the CDR3: TGTGCCAGTAGTCGGGCGGTTAGCTCCTACAATGAGCAGTTCTTC. Translating it yields CASSRAVSSYNEQFF.

This clone was seen more than once but under ten times. V gene TRBV5-8 combines with J gene TRBJ2-7; D is unresolved. Germline loops: CDR1 SGHTS, CDR2 YDEGEE. This CDR3 region has 13 residues. Trimming took 0 bases from V and 4 from J, leaving 8 bases between them. CDR3 DNA: TGTGCCAGCAGCTTGGGCTATTCTTACGAGCAGTACTTC. This encodes CASSLGYSYEQYF.

This chain joins TRBV5-1 and TRBJ2-7; possibly TRBD1 or TRBD2 for D (5 bases each). The CDR3 has 13 amino acids. Trimming pared 0 bases from V and 5 bases from J, leaving 9 bases between. Germline values: CDR1 SGHRS, CDR2 YFSETQ. The CDR3 reads CASSLGGVDEQYF. CDR3 nucleotides: TGCGCCAGCAGCTTGGGAGGGGTTGACGAGCAGTACTTC.

This chain connects TRBV7-8 to TRBJ2-7; no definite D call. The CDR3 contains 12 residues. V was pared by 1 base and J by 3 bases, with 4 bases between. CDR1 is SGHVS, CDR2 FQNEAQ, per germline. The CDR3 region has the DNA TGTGCCAGCAGCTTAGGAGTCTACGAGCAGTACTTC. Its translation: CASSLGVYEQYF.

The J gene is TRBJ2-7, the V gene TRBV23-1, with D perhaps TRBD1 or TRBD2 (5 bases each). TRBV23-1 is designated an ORF whose function remains uncertain. The CDR3 spans 12 residues. Trimming took off 6 bases at V and 5 bases at J, with 11 bases between the two ends. The CDR3 loop is CASSQGSDEQYF. The DNA for the CDR3 is TGCGCCAGCAGCCAGGGTAGCGACGAGCAGTACTTC.

V is TRBV29-1 and J is TRBJ1-5; D is perhaps TRBD1 (6 bases). The CDR3 totals 14 residues. Germline V gene lookup returns CDR1 SQVTM and CDR2 ANQGSEA. Trimming stripped 5 bases from V and 0 bases from J, with 11 bases between. The CDR3 sequence is CSVTQGTSNQPQHF. CDR3 in DNA: TGCAGCGTTACTCAGGGGACTAGCAATCAGCCCCAGCATTTT.

The chain joins TRBV7-9 to TRBJ2-1; perhaps TRBD1 as D (6 bases). The germline V gene encodes CDR1 SEHNR and CDR2 FQNEAQ (reference sequence). V was pared by 5 bases and J by 6 bases, with 11 bases between. The CDR3 is 13 amino acids. As DNA, the CDR3 is TGTGCCAGCAGCCAGGACAGCTTCAATGAGCAGTTCTTC. Translating gives CASSQDSFNEQFF.

The chain employs TRBV19 and TRBJ2-1; a possible D gene is TRBD1 (6 bases). Germline V gives CDR1 LNHDA, CDR2 SQIVND (reference sequence). V lost 4 bases, J lost 10 bases, and 11 bases lay in between. The CDR3 is 12 amino acids. Here the CDR3 reads CASSKGVREQFF. In nucleotides, the CDR3 is TGTGCCAGTAGTAAGGGGGTGAGGGAGCAGTTCTTC.

The genes are TRBV7-8 and TRBJ2-1; 10 positions agree with TRBD2. There are 17 residues in the CDR3. The V gene's germline CDR1 is SGHVS and CDR2 FQNEAQ. J gave up 0 bases and V 5 bases, and 7 bases lay outside the gene matches. The CDR3 DNA reads as TGTGCCAGCAGCGCCCCTAGCGGGAGCGTCTCCTACAATGAGCAGTTCTTC. The encoded protein is CASSAPSGSVSYNEQFF.

Here the CDR3 reads CASSFPGGNQPQHF. The CDR3 DNA follows: TGTGCCAGCAGCTTTCCCGGGGGAAATCAGCCCCAGCATTTT. V is TRBV7-9 and J is TRBJ1-5, with D maybe TRBD1 (5 bases). Germline lookup yields CDR1 SEHNR and CDR2 FQNEAQ (reference sequence). The CDR3 is 14 amino acids. V was shortened by 3 bases and J by 4 bases, with 10 bases between the two germline ends.

The CDR3: CASSWSRGNTGELFF. CDR3 in DNA: TGTGCCAGCAGCTGGAGCCGGGGAAACACCGGGGAGCTGTTTTTT. The chain carries TRBV5-6 and TRBJ2-2, with a tentative D call TRBD2 (5 bases). Trimming stripped 3 bases from V and 2 bases from J, with 11 bases between. The CDR3 totals 15 residues. Germline V gene lookup returns CDR1 SGHDT and CDR2 YYEEEE.

V and J are TRBV29-1 and TRBJ1-1; no clear D. CDR1 SQVTM and CDR2 ANQGSEA come from the germline V gene. V shed 6 bases and J shed 1 base, with 12 bases lying between them. The CDR3 runs to 13 residues. This CDR3 reads CSVDTDGNTEAFF. The CDR3 bases are TGCAGCGTAGACACTGACGGGAACACTGAAGCTTTCTTT.